Given below is one TCR beta chain in context. Its antigen is currently unknown. Among the patients, none had received any treatment before thyroid surgery. This sample stems from a study of metastatic and nonmetastatic thyroid tumors. Study findings and constraints: For both blood and tumor, malignant thyroid tumors reportedly showed significantly higher TCR beta diversity than benign nodules did.

This CDR3 has 15 amino acids. The germline V gene encodes CDR1 SGHRS and CDR2 YFSETQ. V was cut by 2 bases and J by 5 bases, with 16 bases left in between. TCRdb re-called the PCR reads through MiXCR. Among tens of thousands of clones listed, roughly 16% were seen once. This chain joins TRBV5-1 and TRBJ2-5; D remains unclear. The TCR was taken from a female donor with papillary thyroid cancer or a benign thyroid nodule (not recorded which). Some clones in this sample may be carry-over from other donors' samples. Material for sequencing was blood. The CDR3 sequence: CASSFSGSIGETQYF. In DNA form, the CDR3 reads TGCGCCAGCAGCTTTTCAGGATCTATTGGGGAGACCCAGTACTTC.